The 24 T cell receptor beta chains presented below share a single source sample, sequenced in a study of T cells after yellow fever vaccination. TCRdb independently ran MiXCR on the 5' RACE reads; one entry per CDR3 protein. The sample yields approximately 140,000 distinct CDR3 sequences, 7.7% seen once. This sample comprised CD4+ T cells sorted from PBMCs, obtained 5 days after the yellow fever booster vaccination. The receptors shown here come from a man aged 25-40 years who received the YFV17D yellow fever vaccine.

In its sample, this clonotype was seen many times. V usage is TRBV28 and J usage is TRBJ2-7; D may be TRBD2 (6 bases). V lost 1 base and J lost 3, with 16 bases in between. Germline values: CDR1 MDHEN, CDR2 SYDVKM. The CDR3 spans 16 residues. The CDR3 is CASSLSAAGSYYEQYF. The CDR3 nucleotides read TGTGCCAGCAGTTTATCTGCAGCGGGCTCTTACTACGAGCAGTACTTC.

This rearrangement joins TRBV7-2 to TRBJ2-7; TRBD1 matches 7 bases. This CDR3 has 13 amino acids. The germline CDR1 and CDR2 sequences are SGHTA and FQGNSA. V lost 5 bases and J lost 6; bases outside the gene matches: 7. CDR3 residues: CASSQQGRGEQYF. In nucleotides, the CDR3 is TGTGCCAGCAGCCAACAGGGGCGAGGCGAGCAGTACTTC.

This clonotype was seen ten or more times. The V and J genes are TRBV29-1 and TRBJ1-4; 8 bases line up with TRBD1. Germline values: CDR1 SQVTM, CDR2 ANQGSEA. This CDR3 contains 13 residues. The V gene end was trimmed by 6 bases and the J gene end by 5 bases; junction bases not matched to a gene: 5. CDR3 protein: CSVQDRANEKLFF. The CDR3 DNA sequence: TGCAGCGTCCAGGACAGGGCCAATGAAAAACTGTTTTTT.

This clonotype was recorded at least ten times. The chain combines TRBV3-1 with TRBJ1-1, with 7 bases matching TRBD1. This CDR3 comprises 13 residues. The V segment lost 3 bases and the J segment 6 bases; nucleotides outside the gene matches: 4. Germline V CDR1 and CDR2: LGHDT, YNNKEL (reference sequence). Here the CDR3 DNA reads TGTGCCAGCAGCCACACCGGGACAGCTGAAGCTTTCTTT. It encodes CASSHTGTAEAFF.

This clonotype came up many times. The chain couples TRBV12-3 or TRBV12-4 to TRBJ2-5; D not resolved. V was cut by 6 bases and J by 5 bases, with 13 bases left in between. The length of the CDR3 is 13 residues. The CDR3 loop reads CASSSTVRETQYF. CDR3 in DNA: TGTGCCAGCAGCTCCACGGTACGGGAGACCCAGTACTTC.

This clonotype was counted many times. In DNA form, the CDR3 reads TGTGCCAGCAGTCAATCTTCAGATACGCAGTATTTT. Translating it yields CASSQSSDTQYF. This sequence joins TRBV6-5 and TRBJ2-3; D is ambiguous. Germline V lookup: CDR1 MNHEY, CDR2 SVGAGI. V lost 5 bases and J 4 bases, leaving 7 bases between the germline ends. The CDR3 totals 12 residues.

The rearrangement joins TRBV4-2 to TRBJ2-2; D is unclear. The germline V gene has CDR1 LGHNA and CDR2 YNFKEQ. V was pared by 0 bases and J by 9 bases, with 8 bases between. This CDR3 has 13 residues. The chain's CDR3 is CASSQEARRELFF. In nucleotides, the CDR3 is TGTGCCAGCAGCCAAGAGGCCAGACGGGAGCTGTTTTTT.

This clonotype was seen many times. V usage is TRBV7-2 and J usage is TRBJ2-7; D perhaps matches TRBD2 (6 bases). Germline V gene lookup returns CDR1 SGHTA and CDR2 FQGNSA. V lost 5 bases and J lost 1, with 18 bases in between. This CDR3 is built from 16 residues. CDR3 in DNA: TGTGCCAGCAGCCCCAGGGTGGGGGACTCGTCCTACGAGCAGTACTTC. Translated, it gives CASSPRVGDSSYEQYF.

This clonotype was detected many times. The chain combines TRBV10-3 with TRBJ2-2; D unresolved. The CDR3 contains 13 residues. CDR1 is ENHRY, CDR2 SYGVKD, per germline. The V end lost 11 bases, the J end lost 7 bases, and 17 bases lay between the germline ends. The CDR3 DNA sequence: TGTGCCGTCCTCAACCGGGCGATCGGGGAGCTGTTTTTT. This encodes CAVLNRAIGELFF.

This clonotype has a handful of counts. The chain has TRBV20-1 and TRBJ2-5, with D tentatively TRBD2 (5 bases). CDR1 DFQATT and CDR2 SNEGSKA come from the germline V gene (reference sequence). CDR3 length: 12 amino acids. V was cut by 2 bases and J by 5 bases, with 9 bases left in between. The CDR3 is CSARIGEETQYF. CDR3 bases: TGCAGTGCTAGAATTGGGGAGGAGACCCAGTACTTC.

This clonotype was counted many times. The chain combines TRBV6-1 with TRBJ2-5; 7 bases line up with TRBD1. From germline, CDR1 is MNHNS and CDR2 SASEGT. This CDR3 has 16 amino acids. V was clipped by 7 bases and J by 2 bases; unmatched bases: 13. The CDR3 DNA reads as TGTGCCAGCACAGAACGACAGGGATCGCTACAAGAGACCCAGTACTTC. This encodes CASTERQGSLQETQYF.

This clonotype was detected many times. V usage is TRBV20-1 and J usage is TRBJ2-1; D may be TRBD1 or TRBD2 (5 bases each). Germline CDR1 is DFQATT and CDR2 is SNEGSKA (reference sequence). V dropped 3 bases and J dropped 7 bases, with 13 bases sitting between them. The CDR3 length is 13 residues. The DNA of the CDR3 is TGCAGTGCTAGTGGGACCCAGACGAATGAGCAGTTCTTC. This codes for CSASGTQTNEQFF.

This clonotype was counted at least ten times. This chain connects TRBV27 to TRBJ2-2; D uncertain. CDR1 is MNHEY and CDR2 is SMNVEV in the germline V gene (reference sequence). Trimming cost V 4 bases and J 6 bases, with 9 bases left between them. The CDR3 is made up of 13 amino acids. The CDR3: CASSSSRAGELFF. In nucleotides, the CDR3 is TGTGCCAGCAGTTCGTCTCGGGCCGGGGAGCTGTTTTTT.

This clonotype was found many times. The rearrangement uses TRBV20-1 and TRBJ2-2, with 7 bases fitting TRBD2. This CDR3 has 15 residues. Trimming at V came to 5 bases and at J to 1 base, leaving 7 bases not matched to a gene. CDR1 DFQATT and CDR2 SNEGSKA come from the germline V gene (reference sequence). CDR3 sequence reads: CSAGSREGNTGELFF. The CDR3 DNA follows: TGCAGTGCTGGGTCCAGGGAGGGGAACACCGGGGAGCTGTTTTTT.

The chain is built from TRBV18 and TRBJ2-3, with D uncertain. Germline V gene lookup returns CDR1 KGHSH and CDR2 LQKENI. The length of the CDR3 is 15 residues. Between the trimmed V and J ends, which lost 0 bases and 9 bases, there was a span of 16 bases. The CDR3 DNA is TGTGCCAGCTCACCACCCCCGCCCTCCCCGGGCACGCAGTATTTT. Translating it yields CASSPPPPSPGTQYF.

This clonotype was detected a few times. The J gene is TRBJ2-7, the V gene TRBV30; the match to TRBD1 covers 7 bases. The length of the CDR3 is 14 residues. The germline CDR1 and CDR2 sequences are GTSNPN and SVGIG (reference sequence). With 1 base clipped from V and 3 bases from J, the junction kept 6 bases outside the gene matches. DNA for the CDR3: TGTGCCTGGAGTGCCAGAGGGGGCGTCTACGAGCAGTACTTC. Translated: CAWSARGGVYEQYF. The complete variable domain, with remaining parts taken from reference TRBV30 and TRBJ2-7, reads SQTIHQWPATLVQPVGSPLSLECTVEGTSNPNLYWYRQAAGRGLQLLFYSVGIGQISSEVPQNLSASRPQDRQFILSSKKLLLSDSGFYLCAWSARGGVYEQYFGPGTRLTVT.

This clonotype was counted many times. The chain joins TRBV5-5 to TRBJ2-2; 9 bases match TRBD2. Germline CDR1 is SGHKS and CDR2 is YYEKEE (reference sequence). The CDR3 consists of 15 residues. The J segment lost 6 bases and the V segment lost 0 bases, leaving 3 bases of the junction unmatched. CDR3 loop: CASSLGLAVAGELFF. DNA of the CDR3: TGTGCCAGCAGCTTGGGACTAGCGGTTGCCGGGGAGCTGTTTTTT.

The V and J genes are TRBV19 and TRBJ2-2, with D possibly matching TRBD1 (5 bases). The length of the CDR3 is 18 residues. Germline V gives CDR1 LNHDA, CDR2 SQIVND (reference sequence). Trimming pared 3 bases from V and 5 bases from J, leaving 22 bases between. For the CDR3, the DNA is TGTGCCAGTAGTATTGGCCGCCCGGGTCAGGGAAGTACCGGGGAGCTGTTTTTT. The encoded protein is CASSIGRPGQGSTGELFF.

This clonotype has at least ten counts. The gene calls are TRBV7-3 and TRBJ2-2; a possible D gene is TRBD2 (5 bases). Trimming pared 5 bases from V and 5 bases from J, leaving 9 bases between. The CDR3 consists of 13 residues. CDR1 SGHTA and CDR2 FQGTGA come from the germline V gene. DNA of the CDR3: TGTGCCAGCAGCGCTCCGGGAACCGGGGAGCTGTTTTTT. Translation: CASSAPGTGELFF.

This clonotype was observed a few times. The chain joins TRBV11-1 to TRBJ2-7, with D hard to call. Looked up from germline, CDR1 is SGHAT and CDR2 is FQDESV (reference sequence). V was shortened by 1 base and J by 13 bases, with 11 bases between the two germline ends. CDR3 size: 11 residues. The CDR3, as DNA: TGTGCCAGCAGCTTAGAGAACCAGAGATACTTC. Its protein is CASSLENQRYF. The complete variable domain, with remaining parts taken from reference TRBV11-1 and TRBJ2-7, reads EAEVAQSPRYKITEKSQAVAFWCDPISGHATLYWYRQILGQGPELLVQFQDESVVDDSQLPKDRFSAERLKGVDSTLKIQPAELGDSAMYLCASSLENQRYFGPGTRLTVT.

This clonotype came up many times. V gene TRBV7-9 combines with J gene TRBJ2-5; a possible D gene is TRBD1 (5 bases). The CDR3 runs to 13 residues. CDR1 SEHNR and CDR2 FQNEAQ come from the germline V gene (reference sequence). Trimming cost V 6 bases and J 2 bases, with 10 bases left between them. CDR3 in amino acids: CASRATAQETQYF. DNA for the CDR3: TGTGCCAGCAGGGCGACAGCGCAAGAGACCCAGTACTTC.

A note on this clonotype: A read error may explain this, as a much larger clone is one base away. The V gene is TRBV20-1, the J gene TRBJ2-1; 9 bases fit TRBD2. This CDR3 has 14 amino acids. Looked up from germline, CDR1 is DFQATT and CDR2 is SNEGSKA (reference sequence). With V trimmed by 5 bases and J by 4 bases, 6 bases remained unmatched. CDR3: CSAGISGRYNEQFF. The CDR3 bases are TGCAGTGCTGGGATTAGCGGGAGATACAATGAGCAGTTCTTC.

This clonotype was detected ten times or more. The chain couples TRBV20-1 to TRBJ2-7; D unresolved. Trimming removed 0 bases from V and 1 base from J, with 4 bases in between. The CDR3 extends over 12 amino acids. Looked up from germline, CDR1 is DFQATT and CDR2 is SNEGSKA (reference sequence). The CDR3 DNA follows: TGCAGTGCTAGAGATCTATCCTACGAGCAGTACTTC. As protein: CSARDLSYEQYF.

The J gene is TRBJ2-7, the V gene TRBV20-1, with 8 bases that match TRBD1. V trimming: 6 bases; J trimming: 6 bases; junction bases outside the gene matches: 13. This CDR3 contains 14 residues. CDR1 is DFQATT, CDR2 SNEGSKA, per germline (reference sequence). The CDR3 region is CSAAGGRGQVEQYF. The CDR3 coding sequence is TGCAGTGCCGCCGGCGGCAGGGGGCAGGTCGAGCAGTACTTC.